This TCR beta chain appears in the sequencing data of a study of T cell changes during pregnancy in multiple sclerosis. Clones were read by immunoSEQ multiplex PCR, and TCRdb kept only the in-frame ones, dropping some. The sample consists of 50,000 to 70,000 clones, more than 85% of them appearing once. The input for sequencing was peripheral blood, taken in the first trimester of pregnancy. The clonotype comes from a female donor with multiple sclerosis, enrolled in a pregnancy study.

The chain's CDR3 is CASSSLAGAIETQYF. The CDR3 DNA follows: TGTGCCAGCAGCTCACTAGCGGGGGCCATAGAGACCCAGTACTTC. The rearrangement joins TRBV7-3 to TRBJ2-5, with 11 bases identical to TRBD2. The germline V gene encodes CDR1 SGHTA and CDR2 FQGTGA. This CDR3 is built from 15 residues. V lost 4 bases, J lost 4 bases, and 5 bases stayed unmatched.